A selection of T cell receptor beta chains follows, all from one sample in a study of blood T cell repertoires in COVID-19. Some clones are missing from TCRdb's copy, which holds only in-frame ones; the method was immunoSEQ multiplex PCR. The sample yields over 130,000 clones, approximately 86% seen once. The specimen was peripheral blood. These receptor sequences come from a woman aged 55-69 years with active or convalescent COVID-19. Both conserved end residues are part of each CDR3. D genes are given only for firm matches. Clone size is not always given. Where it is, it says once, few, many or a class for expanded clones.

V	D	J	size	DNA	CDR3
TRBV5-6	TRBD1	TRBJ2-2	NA	TGTGCCAGCAGCTGGACAGGGGGCTTCTATGGCGGGGAGCTGTTTTTT	CASSWTGGFYGGELFF
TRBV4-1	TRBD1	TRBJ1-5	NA	TGCGCCAGCAGCCCGGGGACAGGGCGCTATAGCAATCAGCCCCAGCATTTT	CASSPGTGRYSNQPQHF
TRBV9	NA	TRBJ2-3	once	TGTGCCAGCAGCGTAGACAACACAGATACGCAGTATTTT	CASSVDNTDTQYF
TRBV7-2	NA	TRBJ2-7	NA	TGTGCCAGCAGCTTTGATGCCTGGCAGGGCTCCTACGAGCAGTACTTC	CASSFDAWQGSYEQYF
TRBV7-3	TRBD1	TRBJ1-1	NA	TGTGCCAGCAGCCCCGGGACAGGGGTTGAAGCTTTCTTT	CASSPGTGVEAFF
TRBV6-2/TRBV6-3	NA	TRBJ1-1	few	TGTGCCAGCAGTTTCCTAGACCTACAGGGAGTTCAATCTGAAGCTTTCTTT	CASSFLDLQGVQSEAFF
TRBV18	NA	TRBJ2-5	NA	TGTGCCAGCTCACCGGAGGGGGAGACCCAGTACTTC	CASSPEGETQYF
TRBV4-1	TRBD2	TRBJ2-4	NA	TGCGCCAGCAGCTTGGGGTTGGCGGGGGTGGGCAAAAACATTCAGTACTTC	CASSLGLAGVGKNIQYF
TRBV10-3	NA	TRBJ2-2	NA	TGTGCCATCCGAAATTCCCACAGGGACGGGGAGCTGTTTTTT	CAIRNSHRDGELFF
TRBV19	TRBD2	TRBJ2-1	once	TGTGCCAGTAGTATAGGGGAAGGTCTAGCGGTTTACAATGAGCAGTTCTTC	CASSIGEGLAVYNEQFF
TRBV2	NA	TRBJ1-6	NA	TGTGCCAGCAGTCAGGGGTCGAATTCACCCCTCCACTTT	CASSQGSNSPLHF
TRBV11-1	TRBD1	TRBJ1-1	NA	TGTGCCAGCAGCTTAGCACAGGGGTACACTGAAGCTTTCTTT	CASSLAQGYTEAFF
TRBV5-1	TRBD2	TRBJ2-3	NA	TGCGCCAGCAGCTTGGGACTAGCGGGCACAGATACGCAGTATTTT	CASSLGLAGTDTQYF